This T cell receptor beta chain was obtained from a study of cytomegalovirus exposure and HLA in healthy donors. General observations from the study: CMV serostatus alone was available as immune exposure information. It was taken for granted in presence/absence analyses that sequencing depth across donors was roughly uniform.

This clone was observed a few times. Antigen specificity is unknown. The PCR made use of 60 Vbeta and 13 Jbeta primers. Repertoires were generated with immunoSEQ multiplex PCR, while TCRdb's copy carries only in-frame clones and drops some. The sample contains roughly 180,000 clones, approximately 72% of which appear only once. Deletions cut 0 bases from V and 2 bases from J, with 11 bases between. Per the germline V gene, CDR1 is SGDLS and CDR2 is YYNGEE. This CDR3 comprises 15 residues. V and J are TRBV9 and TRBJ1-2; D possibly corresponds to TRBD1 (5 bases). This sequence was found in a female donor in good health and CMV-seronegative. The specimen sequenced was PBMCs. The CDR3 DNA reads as TGTGCCAGCAGCGTAGCTTTGGGGCGGAACTATGGCTACACCTTC. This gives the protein CASSVALGRNYGYTF.